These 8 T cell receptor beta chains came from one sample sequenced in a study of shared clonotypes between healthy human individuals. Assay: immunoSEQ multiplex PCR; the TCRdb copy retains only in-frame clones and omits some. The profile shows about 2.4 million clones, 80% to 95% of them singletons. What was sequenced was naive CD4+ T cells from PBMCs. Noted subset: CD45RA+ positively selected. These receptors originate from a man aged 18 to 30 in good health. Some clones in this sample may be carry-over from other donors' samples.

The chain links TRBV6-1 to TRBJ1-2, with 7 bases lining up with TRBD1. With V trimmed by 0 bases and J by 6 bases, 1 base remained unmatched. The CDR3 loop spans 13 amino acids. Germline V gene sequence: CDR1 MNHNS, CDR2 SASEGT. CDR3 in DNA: TGTGCCAGCAGTGAAGCAACAGGGGATGGCTACACCTTC. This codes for CASSEATGDGYTF.

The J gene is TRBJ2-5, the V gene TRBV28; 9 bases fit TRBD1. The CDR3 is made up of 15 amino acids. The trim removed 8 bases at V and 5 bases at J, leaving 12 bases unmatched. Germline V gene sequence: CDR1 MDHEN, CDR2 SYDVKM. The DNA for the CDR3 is TGTGCCAGCTTCGACACAGGGGGCTGGGTGGAGACCCAGTACTTC. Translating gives CASFDTGGWVETQYF.

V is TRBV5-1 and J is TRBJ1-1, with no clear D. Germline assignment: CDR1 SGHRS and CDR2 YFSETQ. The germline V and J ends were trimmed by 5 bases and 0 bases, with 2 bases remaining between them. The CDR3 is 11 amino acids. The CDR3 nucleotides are TGCGCCAGCAGGATGAACACTGAAGCTTTCTTT. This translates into CASRMNTEAFF.

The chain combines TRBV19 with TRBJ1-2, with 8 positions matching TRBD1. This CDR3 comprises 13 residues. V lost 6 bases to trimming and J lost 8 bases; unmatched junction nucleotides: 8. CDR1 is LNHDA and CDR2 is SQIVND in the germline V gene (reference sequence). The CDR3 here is CASREQGARGYTF. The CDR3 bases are TGTGCCAGTAGGGAGCAGGGGGCTCGGGGCTACACCTTC. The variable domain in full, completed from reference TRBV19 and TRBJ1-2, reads DGGITQSPKYLFRKEGQNVTLSCEQNLNHDAMYWYRQDPGQGLRLIYYSQIVNDFQKGDIAEGYSVSREKKESFPLTVTSAQKNPTAFYLCASREQGARGYTFGSGTRLTVV.

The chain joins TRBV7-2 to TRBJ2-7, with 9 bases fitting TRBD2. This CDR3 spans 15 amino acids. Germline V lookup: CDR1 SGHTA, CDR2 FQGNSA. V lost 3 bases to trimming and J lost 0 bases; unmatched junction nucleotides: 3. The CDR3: CASSFGLAFSYEQYF. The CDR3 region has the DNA TGTGCCAGCAGCTTTGGACTAGCGTTCTCCTACGAGCAGTACTTC.

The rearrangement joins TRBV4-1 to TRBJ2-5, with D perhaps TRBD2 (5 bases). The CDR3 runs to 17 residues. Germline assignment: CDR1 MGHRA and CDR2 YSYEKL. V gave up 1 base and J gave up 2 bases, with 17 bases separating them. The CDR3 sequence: CASSQALRGGPQETQYF. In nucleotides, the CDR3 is TGCGCCAGCAGCCAAGCTCTACGCGGAGGCCCTCAAGAGACCCAGTACTTC.

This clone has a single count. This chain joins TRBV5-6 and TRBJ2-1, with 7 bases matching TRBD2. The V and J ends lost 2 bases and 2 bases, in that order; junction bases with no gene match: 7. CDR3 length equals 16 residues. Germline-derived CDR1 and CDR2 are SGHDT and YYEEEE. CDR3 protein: CASSFGGTVPYNEQFF. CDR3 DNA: TGTGCCAGCAGCTTCGGGGGGACCGTTCCCTACAATGAGCAGTTCTTC.

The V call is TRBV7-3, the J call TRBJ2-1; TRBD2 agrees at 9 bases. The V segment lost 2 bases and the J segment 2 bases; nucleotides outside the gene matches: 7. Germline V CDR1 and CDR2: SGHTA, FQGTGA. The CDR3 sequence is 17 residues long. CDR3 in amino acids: CASSLGSTSGPYNEQFF. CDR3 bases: TGTGCCAGCAGCTTAGGGTCGACTAGCGGACCCTACAATGAGCAGTTCTTC.